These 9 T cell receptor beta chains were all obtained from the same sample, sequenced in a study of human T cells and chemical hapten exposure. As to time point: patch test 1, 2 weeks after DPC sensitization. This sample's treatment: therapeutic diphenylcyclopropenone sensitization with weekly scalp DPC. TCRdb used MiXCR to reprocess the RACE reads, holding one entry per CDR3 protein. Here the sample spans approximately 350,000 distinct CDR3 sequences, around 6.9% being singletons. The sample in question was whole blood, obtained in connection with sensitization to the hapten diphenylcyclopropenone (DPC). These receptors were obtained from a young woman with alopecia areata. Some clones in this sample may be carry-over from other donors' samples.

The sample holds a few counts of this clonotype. This CDR3 is CASSYLVDRAFTEAFF. CDR3 nucleotides: TGTGCCAGCAGTTATTTGGTCGACAGGGCATTCACTGAAGCTTTCTTT. The rearrangement uses TRBV6-2 or TRBV6-3 and TRBJ1-1; 7 bases map to TRBD1. V shed 3 bases, J shed 4 bases, and the junction held 11 bases outside the gene matches. This CDR3 spans 16 amino acids. The V gene's germline CDR1 is MNHEY and CDR2 SVGEGT.

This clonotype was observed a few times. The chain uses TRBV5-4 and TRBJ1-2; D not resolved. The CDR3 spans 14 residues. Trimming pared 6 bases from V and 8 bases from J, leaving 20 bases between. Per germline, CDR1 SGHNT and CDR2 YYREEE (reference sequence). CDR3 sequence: CASIGGRQDFGYTF. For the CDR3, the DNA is TGTGCCAGCATAGGCGGCCGCCAAGATTTCGGCTACACCTTC.

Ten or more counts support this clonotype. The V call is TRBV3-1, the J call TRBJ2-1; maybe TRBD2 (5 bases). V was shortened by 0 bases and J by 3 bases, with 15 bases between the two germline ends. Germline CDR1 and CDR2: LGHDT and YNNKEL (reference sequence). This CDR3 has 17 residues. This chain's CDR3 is CASSQDHPAASYNEQFF. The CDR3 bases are TGTGCCAGCAGCCAAGATCACCCAGCGGCGAGCTACAATGAGCAGTTCTTC.

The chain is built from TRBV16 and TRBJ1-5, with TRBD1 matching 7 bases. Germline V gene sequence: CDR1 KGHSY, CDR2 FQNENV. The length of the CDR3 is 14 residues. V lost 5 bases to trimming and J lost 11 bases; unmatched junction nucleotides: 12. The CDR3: CASSDRTPQGAQHF. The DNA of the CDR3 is TGTGCCAGCAGCGACCGGACACCTCAGGGGGCCCAGCATTTT.

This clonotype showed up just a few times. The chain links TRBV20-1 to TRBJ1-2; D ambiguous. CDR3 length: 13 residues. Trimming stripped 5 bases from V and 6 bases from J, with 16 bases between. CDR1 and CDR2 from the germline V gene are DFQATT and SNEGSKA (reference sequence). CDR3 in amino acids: CSASPADGNGYTF. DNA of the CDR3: TGCAGTGCTTCCCCCGCGGATGGAAATGGCTACACCTTC.

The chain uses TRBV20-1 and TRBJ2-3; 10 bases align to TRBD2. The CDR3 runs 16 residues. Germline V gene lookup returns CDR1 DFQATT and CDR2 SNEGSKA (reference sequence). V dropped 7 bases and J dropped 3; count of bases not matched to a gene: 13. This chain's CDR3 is CSVNRQRTSGTDTQYF. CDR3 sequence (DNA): TGCAGTGTTAACCGGCAACGGACTAGCGGTACAGATACGCAGTATTTT.

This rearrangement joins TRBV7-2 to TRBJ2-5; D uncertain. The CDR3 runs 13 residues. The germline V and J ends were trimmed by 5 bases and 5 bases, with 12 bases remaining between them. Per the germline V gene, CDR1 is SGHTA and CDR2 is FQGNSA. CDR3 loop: CASSPNLGETQYF. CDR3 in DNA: TGTGCCAGCAGCCCGAATCTAGGGGAGACCCAGTACTTC.

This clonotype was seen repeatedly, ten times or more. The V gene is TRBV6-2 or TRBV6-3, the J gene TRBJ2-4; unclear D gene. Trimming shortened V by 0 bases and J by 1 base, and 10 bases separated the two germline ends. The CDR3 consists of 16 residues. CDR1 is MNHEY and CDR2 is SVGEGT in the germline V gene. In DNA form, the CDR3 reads TGTGCCAGCAGTTACTCGATCGGAGCCGCCAAAAACATTCAGTACTTC. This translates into CASSYSIGAAKNIQYF.

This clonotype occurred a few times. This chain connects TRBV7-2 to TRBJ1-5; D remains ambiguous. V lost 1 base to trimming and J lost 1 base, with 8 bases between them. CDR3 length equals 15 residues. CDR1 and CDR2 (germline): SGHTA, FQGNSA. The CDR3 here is CASSLGAASNQPQHF. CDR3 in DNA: TGTGCCAGCAGCTTAGGGGCGGCAAGCAATCAGCCCCAGCATTTT. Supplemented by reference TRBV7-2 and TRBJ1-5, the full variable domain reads GAGVSQSPSNKVTEKGKDVELRCDPISGHTALYWYRQSLGQGLEFLIYFQGNSAPDKSGLPSDRFSAERTGGSVSTLTIQRTQQEDSAVYLCASSLGAASNQPQHFGDGTRLSIL.